This T cell receptor (beta chain) was profiled in a study of PD-L1 blockade in urothelial cancer. Study details: The authors examined blood 3 weeks (second dose) and 6 weeks after treatment start.

Data came from immunoSEQ multiplex PCR; TCRdb stores just in-frame clones and leaves some out. Among roughly 27,000 clones listed, approximately 87% were seen once. CDR1 and CDR2 (germline): MNHNY, SVGAGI (reference sequence). The CDR3 is made up of 16 amino acids. V shed 3 bases and J shed 0 bases, with 12 bases lying between them. The receptor was isolated from a middle-aged man with urothelial cancer. The sequenced sample was PBMCs, obtained around atezolizumab (anti-PD-L1) treatment. The V call is TRBV6-6, the J call TRBJ2-1; TRBD2 might be the D (6 bases). The CDR3 loop is CASSYLAGSSYNEQFF. As DNA, the CDR3 is TGTGCCAGCAGTTATCTGGCGGGGAGCTCCTACAATGAGCAGTTCTTC.